The 21 T cell receptor beta chains listed next were all sequenced from one sample in a study of T cells expressing NK-cell markers. TCRdb reprocessed the 5' RACE reads and keeps a single row for each CDR3 protein, giving no DNA. The specimen's table records about 460,000 distinct CDR3 sequences. The material sequenced was blood T cells: a sorted CD56 or NKG2C T cell subset, CD4+ or CD8+ T cells, or bulk PBMC T cells (not recorded which). All receptors come from a woman aged 45-60 years in good health.

The rearrangement joins TRBV20-1 to TRBJ2-1; checking the TCRdb D call of TRBD2 is not possible without DNA. The length of the CDR3 is 19 residues. From germline, CDR1 is DFQATT and CDR2 SNEGSKA (reference sequence). CDR3 sequence reads: CSATSGTSGRVSSYNEQFF.

The genes are TRBV2 and TRBJ1-5; the D gene TCRdb calls, TRBD1, cannot be checked with no DNA. Germline-derived CDR1 and CDR2 are SNHLY and FYNNEI. This CDR3 is built from 14 residues. CDR3 protein: CASSEEGDVQPQHF.

This chain links TRBV6-1 with TRBJ2-2. The CDR3 extends over 15 amino acids. The germline V gene has CDR1 MNHNS and CDR2 SASEGT. The CDR3 here is CASSVLGVGTGELFF.

The rearrangement joins TRBV20-1 to TRBJ1-2; TCRdb returns TRBD1, unconfirmable since there is no DNA. The V gene's germline CDR1 is DFQATT and CDR2 SNEGSKA (reference sequence). The CDR3 is 15 residues long. CDR3: CSADLGTPRGYGYTF.

The chain employs TRBV6-5 and TRBJ1-2. The CDR3 spans 13 residues. Germline loops: CDR1 MNHEY, CDR2 SVGAGI. CDR3: CASSRQRGYGYTF.

This CDR3 reads CASSPWTGRAYGYTF. This chain uses TRBV5-1 with TRBJ1-2; the D call of TRBD1 rests on TCRdb alone, since no DNA is present to check it. From germline, CDR1 is SGHRS and CDR2 YFSETQ. CDR3 size: 15 residues.

The rearrangement joins TRBV5-1 to TRBJ2-1; lacking DNA, the TRBD1 call made by TCRdb goes unchecked. The CDR3 consists of 16 residues. CDR1 is SGHRS and CDR2 is YFSETQ in the germline V gene. The CDR3 is CASSSGPIQGTDEQFF.

The chain recombines TRBV23-1 with TRBJ2-2; TCRdb's assignment of TRBD2 cannot be checked, as there is no DNA. TRBV23-1 is marked as an open reading frame, function uncertain. This CDR3 spans 22 amino acids. The CDR3 sequence is CASSQSNAGTSTPDPNTGELFF.

The CDR3 sequence is CASSLEGQTSSYNEQFF. The chain has TRBV5-1 and TRBJ2-1; TCRdb reports TRBD2, a call that lacks DNA to check it against. The germline V gene encodes CDR1 SGHRS and CDR2 YFSETQ. This CDR3 contains 17 residues. Filled out from reference TRBV5-1 and TRBJ2-1, the complete variable domain reads KAGVTQTPRYLIKTRGQQVTLSCSPISGHRSVSWYQQTPGQGLQFLFEYFSETQRNKGNFPGRFSGRQFSNSRSEMNVSTLELGDSALYLCASSLEGQTSSYNEQFFGPGTRLTVL.

The rearrangement links TRBV5-5 to TRBJ2-3. The germline V gene encodes CDR1 SGHKS and CDR2 YYEKEE (reference sequence). CDR3 length: 11 amino acids. The CDR3 region is CASKNPDTQYF.

The chain links TRBV12-5 to TRBJ1-3; TCRdb picks TRBD1, but there is no DNA to check that call. Germline CDR1 reads LGHNT; CDR2 reads FRNRAP. The CDR3 has 15 amino acids. This CDR3 reads CASGRTGFPGNTIYF. The complete variable domain, with remaining parts taken from reference TRBV12-5 and TRBJ1-3, reads DARVTQTPRHKVTEMGQEVTMRCQPILGHNTVFWYRQTMMQGLELLAYFRNRAPLDDSGMPKDRFSAEMPDATLATLKIQPSEPRDSAVYFCASGRTGFPGNTIYFGEGSWLTVV.

The chain recombines TRBV20-1 with TRBJ2-2; with no DNA, the TCRdb D assignment of TRBD1 cannot be verified. Per the germline V gene, CDR1 is DFQATT and CDR2 is SNEGSKA (reference sequence). The CDR3 contains 16 residues. The CDR3 here is CSAFKQGARGTGELFF.

The chain combines TRBV7-9 with TRBJ2-5; the TCRdb D gene call, TRBD1, has no DNA to confirm it. From germline, CDR1 is SEHNR and CDR2 FQNEAQ (reference sequence). CDR3 length: 13 residues. This chain's CDR3 is CASAVWGYETQYF.

The rearrangement links TRBV24-1 to TRBJ2-1. There are 15 residues in the CDR3. CDR1 is KGHDR, CDR2 SFDVKD, per germline. CDR3 amino acids: CATSALAAAYNEQFF.

The J gene is TRBJ1-2, the V gene TRBV29-1; TCRdb picks TRBD1, but there is no DNA to check that call. Germline CDR1 and CDR2: SQVTM and ANQGSEA. The CDR3 loop spans 12 amino acids. This CDR3 reads CSAQGTNYGYTF.

The chain couples TRBV7-3 to TRBJ2-5; with no DNA, the TCRdb D assignment of TRBD2 cannot be verified. The CDR3 contains 16 residues. Germline V lookup: CDR1 SGHTA, CDR2 FQGTGA. The CDR3 loop reads CASSTLRLALQETQYF.

V usage is TRBV24-1 and J usage is TRBJ2-7. The CDR3 is 15 amino acids. From germline, CDR1 is KGHDR and CDR2 SFDVKD. CDR3 residues: CATQVAAFNSYEQYF.

This chain links TRBV20-1 with TRBJ2-1; TCRdb lists TRBD2, though no DNA is available to test this call. Germline V gene lookup returns CDR1 DFQATT and CDR2 SNEGSKA (reference sequence). The CDR3 sequence is 16 residues long. CDR3 sequence: CSARGISGENYNEQFF.

The chain uses TRBV3-1 and TRBJ2-4. This CDR3 contains 13 residues. Germline lookup yields CDR1 LGHDT and CDR2 YNNKEL (reference sequence). CDR3 amino acids: CASSLQTGIIQYF. Full variable domain (rest looked up from reference TRBV3-1 and TRBJ2-4): DTAVSQTPKYLVTQMGNDKSIKCEQNLGHDTMYWYKQDSKKFLKIMFSYNNKELIINETVPNRFSPKSPDKAHLNLHINSLELGDSAVYFCASSLQTGIIQYFGAGTRLSVL.

This chain uses TRBV7-9 with TRBJ2-5; the D call of TRBD2 rests on TCRdb alone, since no DNA is present to check it. CDR1 is SEHNR and CDR2 is FQNEAQ in the germline V gene (reference sequence). The CDR3 totals 14 residues. The CDR3 sequence: CASRVSGGQETQYF.

The J gene is TRBJ2-1, the V gene TRBV7-8; TCRdb's D gene call, TRBD2, goes unchecked for lack of DNA. Looked up from germline, CDR1 is SGHVS and CDR2 is FQNEAQ. The length of the CDR3 is 15 residues. Here the CDR3 reads CASSPLAGGFDEQFF.